Following are 3 T cell receptor beta chains from one sample sequenced in a study of identifying expanded T cells in peripheral blood. Data came from immunoSEQ multiplex PCR; TCRdb stores just in-frame clones and leaves some out. The repertoire holds 90,000 to 120,000 clones, with approximately 90% as singletons. Sequencing used blood. These receptors were taken from a person between 18 and 75 years old in good health.

The rearrangement links TRBV7-2 to TRBJ1-2, with TRBD1 matching over 7 bases. The J segment lost 2 bases and the V segment lost 8 bases, leaving 5 bases of the junction unmatched. Germline V lookup: CDR1 SGHTA, CDR2 FQGNSA. The CDR3 sequence is 13 residues long. Here the CDR3 reads CASSIGGNYGYTF. DNA for the CDR3: TGTGCCAGCTCAATAGGGGGCAACTATGGCTACACCTTC.

The V call is TRBV7-8, the J call TRBJ2-3, with TRBD1 as a possible D gene (5 bases). The CDR3 has 14 residues. Germline-derived CDR1 and CDR2 are SGHVS and FQNEAQ. Trimming took off 3 bases at V and 3 bases at J, with 10 bases between the two ends. The CDR3 DNA sequence: TGTGCCAGCAGCTTTCTTCAGGGTACAGATACGCAGTATTTT. Protein product: CASSFLQGTDTQYF.

This chain links TRBV18 with TRBJ2-7, with D uncertain. Germline V gene sequence: CDR1 KGHSH, CDR2 LQKENI. This CDR3 is 13 amino acids long. V was trimmed by 3 bases and J by 3 bases, leaving 9 bases between them. CDR3 DNA: TGTGCCAGCTCACCCCCAGTGGGCTACGAGCAGTACTTC. It encodes CASSPPVGYEQYF.